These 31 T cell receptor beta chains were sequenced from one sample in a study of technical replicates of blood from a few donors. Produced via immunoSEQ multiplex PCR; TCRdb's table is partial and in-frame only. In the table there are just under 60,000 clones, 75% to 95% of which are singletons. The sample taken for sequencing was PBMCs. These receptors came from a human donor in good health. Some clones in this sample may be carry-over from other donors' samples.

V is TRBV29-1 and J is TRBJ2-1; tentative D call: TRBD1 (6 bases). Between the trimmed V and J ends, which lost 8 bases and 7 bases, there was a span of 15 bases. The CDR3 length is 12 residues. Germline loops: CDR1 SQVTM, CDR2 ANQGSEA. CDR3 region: CSTNTQGNEQFF. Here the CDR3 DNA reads TGCAGCACTAATACCCAGGGGAATGAGCAGTTCTTC.

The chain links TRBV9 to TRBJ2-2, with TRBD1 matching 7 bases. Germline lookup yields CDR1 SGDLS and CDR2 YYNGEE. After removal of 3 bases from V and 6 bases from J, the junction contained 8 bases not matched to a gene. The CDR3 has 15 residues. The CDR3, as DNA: TGTGCCAGCAGCGCAAGGACAGGTGGGGCCGGGGAGCTGTTTTTT. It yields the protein CASSARTGGAGELFF.

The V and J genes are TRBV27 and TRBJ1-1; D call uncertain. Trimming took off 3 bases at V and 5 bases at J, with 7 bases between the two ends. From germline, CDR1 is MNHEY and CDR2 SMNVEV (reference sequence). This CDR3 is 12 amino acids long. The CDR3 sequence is CASSFRLTEAFF. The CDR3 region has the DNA TGTGCCAGCAGTTTCCGGTTGACTGAAGCTTTCTTT.

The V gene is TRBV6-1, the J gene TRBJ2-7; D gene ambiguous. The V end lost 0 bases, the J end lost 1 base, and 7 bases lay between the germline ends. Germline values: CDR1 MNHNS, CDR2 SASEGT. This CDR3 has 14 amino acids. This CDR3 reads CASSEALGSYEQYF. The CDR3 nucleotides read TGTGCCAGCAGTGAAGCGCTCGGTTCCTACGAGCAGTACTTC.

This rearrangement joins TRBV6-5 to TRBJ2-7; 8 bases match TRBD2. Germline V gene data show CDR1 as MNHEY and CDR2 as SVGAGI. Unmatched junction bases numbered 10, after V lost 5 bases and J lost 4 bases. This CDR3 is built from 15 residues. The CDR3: CASSGRGGPSYEQYF. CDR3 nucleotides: TGTGCCAGCAGTGGCCGGGGGGGCCCGTCTTACGAGCAGTACTTC.

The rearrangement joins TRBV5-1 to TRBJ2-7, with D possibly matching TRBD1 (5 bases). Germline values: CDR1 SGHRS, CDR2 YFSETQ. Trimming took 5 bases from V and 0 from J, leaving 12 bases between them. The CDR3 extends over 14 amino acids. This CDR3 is CASRLQASSYEQYF. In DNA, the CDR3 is TGCGCCAGCAGGTTACAGGCGAGCTCCTACGAGCAGTACTTC.

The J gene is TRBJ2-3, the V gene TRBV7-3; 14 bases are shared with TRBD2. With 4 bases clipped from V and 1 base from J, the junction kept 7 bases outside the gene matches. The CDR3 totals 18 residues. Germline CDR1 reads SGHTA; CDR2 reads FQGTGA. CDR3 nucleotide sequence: TGTGCCAGCAGCTCGGGGACTAGCGGGGGCCGTGGCACAGATACGCAGTATTTT. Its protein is CASSSGTSGGRGTDTQYF.

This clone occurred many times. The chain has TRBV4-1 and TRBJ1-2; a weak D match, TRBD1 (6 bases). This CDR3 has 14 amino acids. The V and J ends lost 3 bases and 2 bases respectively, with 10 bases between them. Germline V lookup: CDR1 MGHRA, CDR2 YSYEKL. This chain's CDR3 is CASSHRTVNYGYTF. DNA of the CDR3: TGCGCCAGCAGCCACCGGACAGTAAACTATGGCTACACCTTC.

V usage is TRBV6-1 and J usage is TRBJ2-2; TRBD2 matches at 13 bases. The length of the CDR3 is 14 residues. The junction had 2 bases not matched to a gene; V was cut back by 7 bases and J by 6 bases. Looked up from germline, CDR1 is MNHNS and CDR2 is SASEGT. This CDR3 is CASKGLAGPGELFF. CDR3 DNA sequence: TGTGCCAGCAAGGGACTAGCGGGGCCCGGGGAGCTGTTTTTT.

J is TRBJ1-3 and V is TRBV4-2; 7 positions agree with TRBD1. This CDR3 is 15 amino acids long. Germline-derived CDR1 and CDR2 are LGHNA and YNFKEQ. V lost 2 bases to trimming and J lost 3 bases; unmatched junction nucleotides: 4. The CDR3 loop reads CASSQPDRDGNTIYF. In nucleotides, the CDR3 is TGTGCCAGCAGCCAACCTGACAGGGATGGAAACACCATATATTTT.

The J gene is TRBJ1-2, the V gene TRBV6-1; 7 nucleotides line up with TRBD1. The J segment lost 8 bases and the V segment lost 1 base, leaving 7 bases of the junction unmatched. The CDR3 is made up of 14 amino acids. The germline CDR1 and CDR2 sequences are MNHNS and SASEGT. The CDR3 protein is CASSEGPTGYGYTF. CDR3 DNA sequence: TGTGCCAGCAGTGAAGGACCGACAGGGTACGGCTACACCTTC.

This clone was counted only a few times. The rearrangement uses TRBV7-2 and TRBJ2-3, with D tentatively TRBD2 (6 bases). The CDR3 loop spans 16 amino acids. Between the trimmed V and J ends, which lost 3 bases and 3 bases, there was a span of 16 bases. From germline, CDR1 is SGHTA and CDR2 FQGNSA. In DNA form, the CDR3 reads TGTGCCAGCAGCTTTAGCGGAAACGGGGTTACAGATACGCAGTATTTT. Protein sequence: CASSFSGNGVTDTQYF. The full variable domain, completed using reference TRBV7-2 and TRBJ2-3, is GAGVSQSPSNKVTEKGKDVELRCDPISGHTALYWYRQSLGQGLEFLIYFQGNSAPDKSGLPSDRFSAERTGGSVSTLTIQRTQQEDSAVYLCASSFSGNGVTDTQYFGPGTRLTVL.

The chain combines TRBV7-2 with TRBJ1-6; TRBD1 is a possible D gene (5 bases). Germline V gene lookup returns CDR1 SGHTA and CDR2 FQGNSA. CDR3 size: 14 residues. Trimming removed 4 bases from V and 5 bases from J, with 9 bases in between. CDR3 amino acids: CASSSRVNNSPLHF. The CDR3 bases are TGTGCCAGCAGCTCCAGGGTAAATAATTCACCCCTCCACTTT.

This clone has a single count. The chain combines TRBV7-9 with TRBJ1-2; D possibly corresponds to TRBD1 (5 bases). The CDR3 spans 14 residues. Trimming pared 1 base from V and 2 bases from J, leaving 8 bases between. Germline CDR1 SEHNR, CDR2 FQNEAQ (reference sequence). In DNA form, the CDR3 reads TGTGCCAGCAGCTTAGGATCAGGGAACTATGGCTACACCTTC. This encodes CASSLGSGNYGYTF.

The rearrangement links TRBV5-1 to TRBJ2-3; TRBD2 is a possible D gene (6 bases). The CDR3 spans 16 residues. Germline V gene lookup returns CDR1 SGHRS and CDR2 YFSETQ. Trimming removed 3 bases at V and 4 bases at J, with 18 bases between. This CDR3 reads CASSSGLKGGPDTQYF. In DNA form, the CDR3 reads TGCGCCAGCAGCTCGGGACTTAAAGGTGGGCCAGATACGCAGTATTTT. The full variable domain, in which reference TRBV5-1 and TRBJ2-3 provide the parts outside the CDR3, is KAGVTQTPRYLIKTRGQQVTLSCSPISGHRSVSWYQQTPGQGLQFLFEYFSETQRNKGNFPGRFSGRQFSNSRSEMNVSTLELGDSALYLCASSSGLKGGPDTQYFGPGTRLTVL.

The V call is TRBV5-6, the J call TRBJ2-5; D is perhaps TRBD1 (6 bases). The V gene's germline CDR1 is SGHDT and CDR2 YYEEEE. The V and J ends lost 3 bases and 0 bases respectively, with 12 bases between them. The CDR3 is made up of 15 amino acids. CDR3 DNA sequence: TGTGCCAGCAGCTCACAGGGACGGGACCAAGAGACCCAGTACTTC. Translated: CASSSQGRDQETQYF. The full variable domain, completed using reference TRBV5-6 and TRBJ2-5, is DAGVTQSPTHLIKTRGQQVTLRCSPKSGHDTVSWYQQALGQGPQFIFQYYEEEERQRGNFPDRFSGHQFPNYSSELNVNALLLGDSALYLCASSSQGRDQETQYFGPGTRLLVL.

The CDR3 sequence: CASSAGWGRGTGELFF. The CDR3 DNA follows: TGTGCCAGTAGTGCCGGTTGGGGGCGAGGCACCGGGGAGCTGTTTTTT. The rearrangement uses TRBV19 and TRBJ2-2; D possibly corresponds to TRBD1 (6 bases). Trimming took 5 bases from V and 4 from J, leaving 17 bases between them. CDR1 and CDR2 from the germline V gene are LNHDA and SQIVND (reference sequence). CDR3 length: 16 residues.

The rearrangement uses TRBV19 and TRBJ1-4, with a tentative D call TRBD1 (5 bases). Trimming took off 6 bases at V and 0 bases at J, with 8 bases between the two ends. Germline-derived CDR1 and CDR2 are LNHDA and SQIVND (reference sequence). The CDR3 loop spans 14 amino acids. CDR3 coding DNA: TGTGCCAGTAGCCAGACAGCAACTAATGAAAAACTGTTTTTT. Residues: CASSQTATNEKLFF.

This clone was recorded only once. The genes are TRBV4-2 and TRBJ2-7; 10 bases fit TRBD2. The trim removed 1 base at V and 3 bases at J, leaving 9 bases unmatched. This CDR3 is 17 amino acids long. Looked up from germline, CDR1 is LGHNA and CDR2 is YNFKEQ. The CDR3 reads CASSQGTGLAARYEQYF. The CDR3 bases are TGTGCCAGCAGCCAAGGAACCGGACTAGCGGCCCGCTACGAGCAGTACTTC.

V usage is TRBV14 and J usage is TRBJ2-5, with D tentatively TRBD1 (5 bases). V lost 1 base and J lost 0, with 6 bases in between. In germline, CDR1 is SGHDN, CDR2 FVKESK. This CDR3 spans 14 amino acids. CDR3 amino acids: CASSQGGHQETQYF. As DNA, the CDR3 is TGTGCCAGCAGCCAAGGGGGCCACCAAGAGACCCAGTACTTC.

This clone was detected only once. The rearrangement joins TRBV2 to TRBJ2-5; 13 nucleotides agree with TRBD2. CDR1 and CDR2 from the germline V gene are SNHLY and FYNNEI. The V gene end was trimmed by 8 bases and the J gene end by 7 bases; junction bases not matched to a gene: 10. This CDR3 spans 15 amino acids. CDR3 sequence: CASSWGLAGTGTQYF. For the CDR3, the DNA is TGTGCCAGCTCTTGGGGACTAGCGGGGACCGGGACCCAGTACTTC.

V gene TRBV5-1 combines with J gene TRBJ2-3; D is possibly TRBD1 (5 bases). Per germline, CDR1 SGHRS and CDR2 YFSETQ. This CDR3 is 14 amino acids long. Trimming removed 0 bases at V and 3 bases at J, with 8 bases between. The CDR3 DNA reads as TGCGCCAGCAGCTTGGGACAGCTAACAGATACGCAGTATTTT. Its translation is CASSLGQLTDTQYF.

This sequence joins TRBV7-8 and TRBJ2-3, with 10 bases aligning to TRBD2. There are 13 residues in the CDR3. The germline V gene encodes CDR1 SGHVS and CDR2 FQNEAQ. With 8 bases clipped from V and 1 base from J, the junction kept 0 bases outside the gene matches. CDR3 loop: CASLAGGTDTQYF. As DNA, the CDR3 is TGTGCCAGCCTAGCGGGGGGCACAGATACGCAGTATTTT.

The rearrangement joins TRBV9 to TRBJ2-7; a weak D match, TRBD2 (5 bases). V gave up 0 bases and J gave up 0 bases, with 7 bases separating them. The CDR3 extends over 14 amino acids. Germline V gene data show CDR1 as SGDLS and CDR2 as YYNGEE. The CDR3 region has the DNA TGTGCCAGCAGCGTAGATGGGAGCTCCTACGAGCAGTACTTC. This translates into CASSVDGSSYEQYF.

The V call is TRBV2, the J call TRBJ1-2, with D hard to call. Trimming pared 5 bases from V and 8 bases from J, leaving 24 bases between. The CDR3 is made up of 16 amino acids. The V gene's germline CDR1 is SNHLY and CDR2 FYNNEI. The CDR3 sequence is CASSLPPGVRSIGYTF. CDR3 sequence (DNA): TGTGCCAGCAGTCTCCCCCCGGGAGTTCGGTCGATCGGCTACACCTTC.

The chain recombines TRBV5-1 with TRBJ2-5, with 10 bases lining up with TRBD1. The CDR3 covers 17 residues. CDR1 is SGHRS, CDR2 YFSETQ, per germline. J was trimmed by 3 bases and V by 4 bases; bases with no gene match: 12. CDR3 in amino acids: CASSPPLLGTGEETQYF. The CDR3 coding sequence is TGCGCCAGCAGCCCTCCGTTGCTTGGGACAGGGGAAGAGACCCAGTACTTC.

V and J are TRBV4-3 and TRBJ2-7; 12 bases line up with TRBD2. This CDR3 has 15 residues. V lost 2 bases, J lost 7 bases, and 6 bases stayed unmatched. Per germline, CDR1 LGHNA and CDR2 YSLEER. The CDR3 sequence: CASSQRLAGATEQYF. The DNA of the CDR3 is TGCGCCAGCAGCCAAAGACTAGCGGGGGCTACGGAGCAGTACTTC.

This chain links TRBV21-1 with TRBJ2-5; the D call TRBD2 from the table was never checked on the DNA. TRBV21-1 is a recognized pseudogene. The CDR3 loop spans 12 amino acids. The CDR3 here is CASSTAGETQYF. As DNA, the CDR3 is TGTGCCAGCAGCACCGCGGGTGAGACCCAGTACTTC.

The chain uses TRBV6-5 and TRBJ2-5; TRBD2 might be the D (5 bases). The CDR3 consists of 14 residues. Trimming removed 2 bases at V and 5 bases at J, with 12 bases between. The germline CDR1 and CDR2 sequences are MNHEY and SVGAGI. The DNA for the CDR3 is TGTGCCAGCAGTTACGGTGGTAGCGTTGAGACCCAGTACTTC. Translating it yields CASSYGGSVETQYF.

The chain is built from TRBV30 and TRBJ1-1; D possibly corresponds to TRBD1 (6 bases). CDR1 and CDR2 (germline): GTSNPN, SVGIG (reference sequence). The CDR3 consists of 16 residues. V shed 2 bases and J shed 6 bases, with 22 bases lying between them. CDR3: CAWSLPTVRGPSEAFF. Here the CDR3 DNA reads TGTGCCTGGAGTCTCCCCACCGTGCGGGGGCCTTCTGAAGCTTTCTTT.

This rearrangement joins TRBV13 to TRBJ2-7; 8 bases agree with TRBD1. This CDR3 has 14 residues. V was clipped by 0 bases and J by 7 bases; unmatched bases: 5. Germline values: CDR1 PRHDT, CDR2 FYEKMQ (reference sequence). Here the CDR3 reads CASSLGQGAWEQYF. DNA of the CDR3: TGTGCCAGCAGCTTAGGCCAGGGGGCATGGGAGCAGTACTTC.